This TCR beta chain is drawn from a study of T cell responses to AZD1222 COVID-19 vaccine. Study-wide findings and caveats: Regions left unmutated in variants are reportedly the target of nearly half of spike-specific TCRs. Researchers took repertoire samples only after the peak T cell response had come. Spike-specific TCR breadth rose after two AZD1222 doses, and depth rose as well. Along spike, vaccine-associated CD4 TCRs were found throughout, with dominance at 160-218 and 743-854.

The CDR3 covers 14 residues. V was clipped by 0 bases and J by 5 bases, with 10 bases between them. The germline V gene encodes CDR1 SGHTA and CDR2 FQGNSA. About this clone: The target antigen is unknown.

Assay used: immunoSEQ multiplex PCR; TCRdb lists only in-frame clones, some missing. The data contain 140,000 to 150,000 clones, about 94% of them singletons. The V gene is TRBV7-2, the J gene TRBJ2-5; D uncertain. This TCR was recovered from an adult who received the AZD1222 COVID-19 vaccine. The specimen was peripheral blood, collected 28 days after the second AZD1222 dose. The CDR3 region has the DNA TGTGCCAGCAGCTTAGCTCGGGCCCTTGAGACCCAGTACTTC. As protein: CASSLARALETQYF.